This is a list of T cell receptor beta chains from one sample in a study of cytomegalovirus exposure and HLA in healthy donors. Libraries were prepared by immunoSEQ multiplex PCR; TCRdb keeps only in-frame clonotypes and omits some of them. The table shows a few hundred thousand clones, with roughly 85% occurring only once. The sample was PBMCs. The source is a man younger than 30 in good health and CMV-seronegative. The CDR3 runs from the conserved cysteine through the conserved F or W. The D gene is left open where the match is weak. Clone size is given for some rows only: seen once, a few or many times, or a class if the clone is expanded.

V,D,J,size,CDR3,DNA
TRBV5-1,-,TRBJ2-6,-,CASSLDGQPSGANVLTF,TGCGCCAGCAGCTTGGATGGGCAGCCCTCTGGGGCCAACGTCCTGACTTTC
TRBV2,-,TRBJ1-6,few,CASSETLRGGNSPLHF,TGTGCCAGCAGTGAAACTCTAAGGGGAGGGAATTCACCCCTCCACTTT
TRBV9,-,TRBJ2-4,few,CASSPRGEAKNIQYF,TGTGCCAGCAGCCCCAGGGGCGAAGCCAAAAACATTCAGTACTTC
TRBV6-5,-,TRBJ1-5,-,CASSPQWNQPQHF,TGTGCCAGCAGTCCACAGTGGAATCAGCCCCAGCATTTT
TRBV2,-,TRBJ2-7,-,CASSELSVLSSYEQYF,TGTGCCAGCAGTGAACTAAGCGTCCTGAGCTCCTACGAGCAGTACTTC
TRBV25-1,TRBD2,TRBJ2-5,-,CAGSGGRLAVGYQETQYF,TGTGCCGGCAGTGGAGGGCGACTAGCGGTAGGGTACCAAGAGACCCAGTACTTC
TRBV19,TRBD1,TRBJ1-5,-,CASTGTGGQPQHF,TGTGCCAGTACCGGGACAGGGGGTCAGCCCCAGCATTTT
TRBV5-6,-,TRBJ1-5,-,CASSLAGGHQPQHF,TGTGCCAGCAGCTTGGCCGGGGGGCATCAGCCCCAGCATTTT
TRBV28,TRBD1,TRBJ1-4,-,CASSHGQGATEKLFF,TGTGCCAGCAGTCACGGACAGGGGGCAACTGAAAAACTGTTTTTT
TRBV28,TRBD1,TRBJ1-2,-,CASSPNPGTGVDTF,TGTGCCAGCAGTCCAAACCCCGGGACAGGAGTTGACACCTTC
TRBV15,-,TRBJ2-7,-,CATSSGLTVVVDGGIGGQYF,TGTGCCACCAGCAGCGGACTGACAGTAGTGGTAGACGGCGGGATTGGAGGGCAGTACTTC
TRBV19,-,TRBJ1-2,-,CASSGTNYGYTF,TGTGCCAGTAGTGGCACTAACTATGGCTACACCTTC
TRBV9,TRBD1,TRBJ1-2,-,CASSVLRQGAYGYTF,TGTGCCAGCAGCGTACTCCGACAGGGGGCCTATGGCTACACCTTC
TRBV6-5,-,TRBJ1-1,-,CASSYYPDRNTEAFF,TGTGCCAGCAGTTACTACCCCGACAGAAACACTGAAGCTTTCTTT
TRBV30,TRBD2,TRBJ2-2,-,CACPPSGGAGTGELFF,TGTGCCTGCCCCCCTAGCGGGGGGGCGGGCACCGGGGAGCTGTTTTTT
TRBV7-6,-,TRBJ2-5,-,CASSPGGPQETQYF,TGTGCCAGCAGCCCCGGGGGTCCCCAAGAGACCCAGTACTTC
TRBV6-6,-,TRBJ1-2,-,CASSSRVGYTF,TGTGCCAGCAGTAGCAGGGTTGGCTACACCTTC
TRBV4-3,-,TRBJ2-7,few,CASSQVFSEAYEQYF,TGCGCCAGCAGCCAAGTATTCAGCGAAGCCTACGAGCAGTACTTC
TRBV28,-,TRBJ2-1,-,CASSSRESVRGYNEQFF,TGTGCCAGCAGTTCCCGCGAGAGCGTCCGAGGATACAATGAGCAGTTCTTC
TRBV9,-,TRBJ1-2,-,CASSPGEGDIGYGYTF,TGTGCCAGCAGCCCCGGAGAGGGGGATATAGGTTATGGCTACACCTTC
TRBV30,TRBD2,TRBJ2-5,-,CAWSEGLAVQETQYF,TGTGCCTGGAGTGAGGGACTAGCGGTCCAAGAGACCCAGTACTTC
TRBV6-5,-,TRBJ2-7,few,CASSYSGQGTYEQYF,TGTGCCAGCAGTTACTCGGGGCAGGGGACCTACGAGCAGTACTTC
TRBV7-6,-,TRBJ2-5,-,CASSLGRETQYF,TGTGCCAGCAGCTTAGGTCGGGAGACCCAGTACTTC
TRBV28,TRBD1,TRBJ1-5,-,CASSATSGGRQPQHF,TGTGCCAGCAGTGCGACATCAGGGGGCAGGCAGCCCCAGCATTTT
TRBV27,TRBD1,TRBJ1-1,-,CASSLHRGGTEAFF,TGTGCCAGCAGTTTACACAGGGGGGGCACTGAAGCTTTCTTT
TRBV19,TRBD1,TRBJ1-1,few,CASTDRGFSTEAFF,TGTGCCAGCACTGACAGGGGGTTTAGCACTGAAGCTTTCTTT
TRBV4-3,TRBD2,TRBJ2-1,few,CASSQSGGVTNEQFF,TGCGCCAGCAGCCAAAGTGGGGGGGTAACCAATGAGCAGTTCTTC
TRBV25-1,-,TRBJ1-1,-,CASSEFAQKNTEAFF,TGTGCCAGCAGTGAATTTGCACAGAAGAACACTGAAGCTTTCTTT
TRBV6-4,TRBD2,TRBJ2-3,-,CASSPTSGGFTDTQYF,TGTGCCAGCAGCCCGACTAGCGGGGGGTTCACAGATACGCAGTATTTT
TRBV7-9,TRBD2,TRBJ2-2,once,CASSLPGTSANTGELFF,TGTGCCAGCAGCTTACCTGGGACTAGCGCGAACACCGGGGAGCTGTTTTTT
TRBV9,-,TRBJ1-4,once,CASSVEGRLNEKLFF,TGTGCCAGCAGCGTAGAGGGCAGACTAAATGAAAAACTGTTTTTT
TRBV27,TRBD1,TRBJ1-5,-,CASSFSGTGSNQPQHF,TGTGCCAGCAGTTTCTCGGGGACAGGGAGCAATCAGCCCCAGCATTTT
TRBV6-6,TRBD1,TRBJ2-7,-,CASRAQGSLHEQYF,TGTGCCAGCAGGGCACAGGGGAGCTTACACGAGCAGTACTTC
TRBV5-3,-,TRBJ2-7,-,CARSAARDSSETYEQYF,TGTGCCAGAAGCGCTGCGAGGGACTCATCTGAAACTTACGAGCAGTACTTC
TRBV7-2,-,TRBJ2-2,-,CASSPGIFGTGELFF,TGTGCCAGCAGCCCCGGGATCTTTGGTACCGGGGAGCTGTTTTTT
TRBV9,TRBD2,TRBJ2-2,-,CASSALGLADPNTGELFF,TGTGCCAGCAGCGCCCTCGGACTAGCTGACCCGAACACCGGGGAGCTGTTTTTT
TRBV18,TRBD2,TRBJ2-1,-,CASSPREGNNEQFF,TGTGCCAGCTCACCACGGGAGGGGAACAATGAGCAGTTCTTC
TRBV5-4,-,TRBJ2-3,-,CASSSLRGPDTQYF,TGTGCCAGCAGCTCACTCAGGGGTCCAGATACGCAGTATTTT
TRBV19,TRBD1,TRBJ1-6,-,CASSSRGGTGINSPLHF,TGTGCCAGTTCTTCGAGGGGCGGGACAGGGATTAACTCACCCCTCCACTTT
TRBV6-1,TRBD2,TRBJ2-3,-,CASSEGLAGGYTQYF,TGTGCCAGCAGTGAAGGTTTAGCGGGAGGGTATACGCAGTATTTT
TRBV2,-,TRBJ2-4,-,CASSGGSSSKNIQYF,TGTGCCAGCAGTGGTGGGAGTTCGTCCAAAAACATTCAGTACTTC
TRBV5-1,TRBD1,TRBJ1-4,-,CASSGTGDRLFF,TGCGCCAGCAGCGGAACAGGGGATAGGCTGTTTTTT
TRBV30,-,TRBJ2-7,-,CAWSGGAGDSYEQYF,TGTGCCTGGAGTGGTGGGGCAGGGGACTCCTACGAGCAGTACTTC
TRBV5-4,-,TRBJ2-7,-,CASSLGGLLGGEQYF,TGTGCCAGCAGCTTGGGGGGTCTCCTCGGGGGCGAGCAGTACTTC
TRBV28,TRBD2,TRBJ2-1,-,CASSSRREGYFYFF,TGTGCCAGCAGCAGTAGGCGGGAGGGATATTTTTATTTCTTC
TRBV28,-,TRBJ2-7,-,CASSFHAWNSSYEQYF,TGTGCCAGCAGTTTTCATGCCTGGAACAGCTCCTACGAGCAGTACTTC
TRBV9,-,TRBJ1-4,-,CASSVEGDGTINEKLFF,TGTGCCAGCAGCGTAGAGGGGGACGGGACAATTAATGAAAAACTGTTTTTT
TRBV27,TRBD2,TRBJ2-6,-,CASSFVASGRHPSGANVLTF,TGTGCCAGCAGTTTCGTGGCTAGCGGGAGACACCCCTCTGGGGCCAACGTCCTGACTTTC
TRBV6-5,-,TRBJ2-1,-,CASSSEAYNEQFF,TGTGCCAGCAGTTCAGAGGCATACAATGAGCAGTTCTTC
TRBV27,TRBD2,TRBJ2-1,-,CASSPRGMSLAGAFYNEQFF,TGTGCCAGCAGTCCACGGGGGATGTCCCTAGCGGGGGCCTTCTACAATGAGCAGTTCTTC
TRBV7-2,-,TRBJ2-2,-,CASSFRSEGETNTGELFF,TGTGCCAGCAGCTTTCGCTCTGAGGGGGAAACGAACACCGGGGAGCTGTTTTTT